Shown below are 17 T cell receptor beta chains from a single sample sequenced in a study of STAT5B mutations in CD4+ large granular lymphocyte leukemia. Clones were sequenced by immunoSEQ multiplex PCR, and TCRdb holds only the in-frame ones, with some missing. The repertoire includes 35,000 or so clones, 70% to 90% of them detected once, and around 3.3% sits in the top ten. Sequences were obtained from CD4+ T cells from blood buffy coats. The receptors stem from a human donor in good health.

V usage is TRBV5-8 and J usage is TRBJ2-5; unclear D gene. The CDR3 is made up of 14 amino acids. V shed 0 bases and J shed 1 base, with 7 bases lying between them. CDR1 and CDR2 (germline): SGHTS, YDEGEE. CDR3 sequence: CASSLVGVQETQYF. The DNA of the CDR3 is TGTGCCAGCAGCTTGGTTGGGGTCCAAGAGACCCAGTACTTC.

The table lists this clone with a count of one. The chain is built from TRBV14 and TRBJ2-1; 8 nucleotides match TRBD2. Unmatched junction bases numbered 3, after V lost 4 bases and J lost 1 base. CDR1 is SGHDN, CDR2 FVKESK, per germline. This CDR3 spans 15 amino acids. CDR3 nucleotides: TGTGCCAGCAGCCGGGCTAGCGGGTCCTACAATGAGCAGTTCTTC. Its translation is CASSRASGSYNEQFF.

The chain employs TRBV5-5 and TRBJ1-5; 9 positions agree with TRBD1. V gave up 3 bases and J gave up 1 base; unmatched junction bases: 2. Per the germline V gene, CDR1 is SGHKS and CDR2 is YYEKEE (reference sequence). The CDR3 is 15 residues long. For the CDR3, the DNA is TGTGCCAGCAGCTGGGGGACAGGGAGCAATCAGCCCCAGCATTTT. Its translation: CASSWGTGSNQPQHF.

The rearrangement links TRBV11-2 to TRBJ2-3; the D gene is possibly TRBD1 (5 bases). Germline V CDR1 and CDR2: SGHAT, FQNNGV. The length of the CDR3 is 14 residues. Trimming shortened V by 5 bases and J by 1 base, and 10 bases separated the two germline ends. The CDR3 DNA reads TGTGCCAGCAGCAACCTGGGGCGCACAGATACGCAGTATTTT. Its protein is CASSNLGRTDTQYF.

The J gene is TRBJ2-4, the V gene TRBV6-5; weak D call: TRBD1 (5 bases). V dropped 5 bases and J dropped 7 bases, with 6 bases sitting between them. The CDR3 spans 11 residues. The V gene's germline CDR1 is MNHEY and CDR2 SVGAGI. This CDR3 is CASSRQNIQYF. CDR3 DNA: TGTGCCAGCAGTCGACAGAACATTCAGTACTTC.

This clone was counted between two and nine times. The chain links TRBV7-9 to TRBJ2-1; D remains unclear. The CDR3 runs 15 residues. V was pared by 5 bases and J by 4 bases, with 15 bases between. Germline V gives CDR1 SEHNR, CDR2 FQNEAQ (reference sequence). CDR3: CASSHYTQMYNEQFF. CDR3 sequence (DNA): TGTGCCAGCAGCCATTACACCCAGATGTACAATGAGCAGTTCTTC.

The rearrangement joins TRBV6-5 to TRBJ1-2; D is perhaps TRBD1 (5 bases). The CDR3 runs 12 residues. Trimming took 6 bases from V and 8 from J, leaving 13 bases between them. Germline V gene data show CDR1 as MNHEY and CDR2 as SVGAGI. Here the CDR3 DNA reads TGTGCCAGCAGGTCGGACATCCGAGGCTACACCTTC. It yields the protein CASRSDIRGYTF.

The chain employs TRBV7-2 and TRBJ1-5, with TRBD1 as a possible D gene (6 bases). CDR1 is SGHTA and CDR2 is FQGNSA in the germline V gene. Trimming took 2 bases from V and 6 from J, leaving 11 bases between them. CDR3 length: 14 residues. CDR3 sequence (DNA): TGTGCCAGCAGCTTAAGGGACACGGGTCAGCCCCAGCATTTT. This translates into CASSLRDTGQPQHF.

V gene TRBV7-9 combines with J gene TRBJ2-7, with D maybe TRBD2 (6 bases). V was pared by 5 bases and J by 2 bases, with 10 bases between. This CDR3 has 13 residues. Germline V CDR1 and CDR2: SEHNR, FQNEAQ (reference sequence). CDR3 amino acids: CASSRDSAYEQYF. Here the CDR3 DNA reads TGTGCCAGCAGCCGGGACTCGGCCTACGAGCAGTACTTC.

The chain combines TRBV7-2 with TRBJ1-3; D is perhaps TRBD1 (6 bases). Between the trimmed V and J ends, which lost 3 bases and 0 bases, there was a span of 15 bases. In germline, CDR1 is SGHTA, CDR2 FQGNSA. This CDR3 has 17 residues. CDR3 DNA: TGTGCCAGCAGCTTCGCCGGGACACTAAGCTCTGGAAACACCATATATTTT. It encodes CASSFAGTLSSGNTIYF.

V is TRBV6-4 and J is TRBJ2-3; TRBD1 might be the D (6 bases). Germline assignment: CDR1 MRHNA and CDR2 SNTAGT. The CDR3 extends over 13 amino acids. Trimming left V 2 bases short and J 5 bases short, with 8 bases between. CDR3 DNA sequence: TGTGCCAGCAGTGACCCCAGGGGAGATACGCAGTATTTT. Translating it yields CASSDPRGDTQYF.

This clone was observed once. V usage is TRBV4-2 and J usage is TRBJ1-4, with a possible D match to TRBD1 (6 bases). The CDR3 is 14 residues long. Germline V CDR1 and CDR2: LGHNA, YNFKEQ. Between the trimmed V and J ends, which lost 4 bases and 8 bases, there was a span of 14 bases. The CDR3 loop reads CASSPEGGEEKLFF. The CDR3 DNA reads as TGTGCCAGCAGCCCCGAGGGGGGGGAGGAAAAACTGTTTTTT.

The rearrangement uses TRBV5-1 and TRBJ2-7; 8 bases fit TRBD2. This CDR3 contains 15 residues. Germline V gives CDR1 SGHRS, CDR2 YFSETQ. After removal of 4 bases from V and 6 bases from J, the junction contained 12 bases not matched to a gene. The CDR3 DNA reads TGCGCCAGCAGCGTTGCCGGGACTAGAGAGGTCGAGCAGTACTTC. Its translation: CASSVAGTREVEQYF.

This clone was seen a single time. The CDR3 is CASSLLANEQFF. The CDR3 region has the DNA TGTGCCAGCAGTTTACTAGCGAATGAGCAGTTCTTC. V and J are TRBV28 and TRBJ2-1; D might be TRBD2 (6 bases). Germline values: CDR1 MDHEN, CDR2 SYDVKM. This CDR3 spans 12 amino acids. The V end was cut by 2 bases, the J end by 7 bases, with 6 bases between.

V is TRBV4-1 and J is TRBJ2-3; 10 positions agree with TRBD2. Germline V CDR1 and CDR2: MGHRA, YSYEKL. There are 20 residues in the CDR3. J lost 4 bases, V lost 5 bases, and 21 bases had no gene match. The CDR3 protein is CASSTRAGVLAGARADTQYF. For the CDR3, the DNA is TGCGCCAGCAGCACACGGGCAGGGGTCCTAGCGGGAGCTCGTGCAGATACGCAGTATTTT.

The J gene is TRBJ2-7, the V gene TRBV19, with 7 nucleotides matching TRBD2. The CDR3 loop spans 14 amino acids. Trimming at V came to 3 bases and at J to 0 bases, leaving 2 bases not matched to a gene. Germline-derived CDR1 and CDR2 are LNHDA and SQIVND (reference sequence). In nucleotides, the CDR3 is TGTGCCAGTAGTATGGGGGGGAGCTCCTACGAGCAGTACTTC. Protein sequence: CASSMGGSSYEQYF. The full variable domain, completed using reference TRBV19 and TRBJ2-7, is DGGITQSPKYLFRKEGQNVTLSCEQNLNHDAMYWYRQDPGQGLRLIYYSQIVNDFQKGDIAEGYSVSREKKESFPLTVTSAQKNPTAFYLCASSMGGSSYEQYFGPGTRLTVT.

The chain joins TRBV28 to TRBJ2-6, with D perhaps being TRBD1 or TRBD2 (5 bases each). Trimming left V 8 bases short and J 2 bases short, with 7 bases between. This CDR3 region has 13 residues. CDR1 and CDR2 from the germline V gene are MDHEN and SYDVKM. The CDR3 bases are TGTGCCAGCCAGGGAGCTGGGGCCAACGTCCTGACTTTC. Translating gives CASQGAGANVLTF.